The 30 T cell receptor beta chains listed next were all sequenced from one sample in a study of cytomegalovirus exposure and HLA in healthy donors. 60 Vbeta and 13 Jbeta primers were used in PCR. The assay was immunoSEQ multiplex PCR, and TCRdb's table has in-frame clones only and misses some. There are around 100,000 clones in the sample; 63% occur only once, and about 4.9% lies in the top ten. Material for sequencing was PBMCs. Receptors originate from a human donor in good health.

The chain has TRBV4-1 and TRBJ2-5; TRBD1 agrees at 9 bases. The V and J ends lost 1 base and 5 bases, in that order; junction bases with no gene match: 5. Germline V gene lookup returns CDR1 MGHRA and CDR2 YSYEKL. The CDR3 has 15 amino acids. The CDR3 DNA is TGCGCCAGCAGCCAAGTGGGGACAGGGATTGAGACCCAGTACTTC. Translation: CASSQVGTGIETQYF.

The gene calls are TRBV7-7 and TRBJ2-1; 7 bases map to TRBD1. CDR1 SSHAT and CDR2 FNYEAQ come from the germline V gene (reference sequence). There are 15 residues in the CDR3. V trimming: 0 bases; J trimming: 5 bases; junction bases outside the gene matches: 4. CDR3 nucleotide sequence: TGTGCCAGCAGCTTAGCAGGGGGCCGTAACAATGAGCAGTTCTTC. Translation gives CASSLAGGRNNEQFF.

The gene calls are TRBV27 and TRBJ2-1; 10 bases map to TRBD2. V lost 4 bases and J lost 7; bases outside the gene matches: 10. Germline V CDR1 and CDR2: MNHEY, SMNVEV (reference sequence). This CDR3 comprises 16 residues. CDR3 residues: CASSSRTSGLGNEQFF. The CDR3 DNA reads TGTGCCAGCAGTTCTCGGACTAGCGGTTTAGGAAATGAGCAGTTCTTC.

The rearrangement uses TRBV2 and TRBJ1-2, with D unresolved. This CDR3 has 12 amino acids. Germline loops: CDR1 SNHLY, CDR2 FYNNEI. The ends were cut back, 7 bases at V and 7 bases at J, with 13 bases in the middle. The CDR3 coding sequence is TGTGCCAGCACCTTACACCCTAGTGGCTACACCTTC. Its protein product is CASTLHPSGYTF. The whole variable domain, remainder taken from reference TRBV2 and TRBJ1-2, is EPEVTQTPSHQVTQMGQEVILRCVPISNHLYFYWYRQILGQKVEFLVSFYNNEISEKSEIFDDQFSVERPDGSNFTLKIRSTKLEDSAMYFCASTLHPSGYTFGSGTRLTVV.

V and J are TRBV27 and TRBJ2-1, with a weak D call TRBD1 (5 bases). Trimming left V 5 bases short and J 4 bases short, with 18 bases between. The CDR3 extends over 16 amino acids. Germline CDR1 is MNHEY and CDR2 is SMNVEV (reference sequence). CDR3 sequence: CASSADEAGRYNEQFF. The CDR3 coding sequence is TGTGCCAGCAGTGCGGATGAGGCAGGGCGTTACAATGAGCAGTTCTTC.

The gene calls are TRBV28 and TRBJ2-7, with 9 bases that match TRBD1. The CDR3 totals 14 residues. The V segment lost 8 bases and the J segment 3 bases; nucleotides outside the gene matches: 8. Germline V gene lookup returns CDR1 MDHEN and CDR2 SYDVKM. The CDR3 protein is CASLPGTGHYEQYF. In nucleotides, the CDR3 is TGTGCCAGCCTCCCGGGGACAGGGCACTACGAGCAGTACTTC.

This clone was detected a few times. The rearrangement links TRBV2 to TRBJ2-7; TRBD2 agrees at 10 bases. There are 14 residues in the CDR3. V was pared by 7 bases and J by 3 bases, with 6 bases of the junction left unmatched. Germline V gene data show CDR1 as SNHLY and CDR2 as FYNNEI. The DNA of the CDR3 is TGTGCCAGCACCTGGACTAGCGGCAACTACGAGCAGTACTTC. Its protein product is CASTWTSGNYEQYF.

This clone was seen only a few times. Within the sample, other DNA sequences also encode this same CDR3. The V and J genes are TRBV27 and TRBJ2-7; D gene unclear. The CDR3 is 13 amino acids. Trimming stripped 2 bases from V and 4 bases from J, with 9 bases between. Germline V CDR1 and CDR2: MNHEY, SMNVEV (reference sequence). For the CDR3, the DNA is TGTGCCAGCAGTTTACAGGTCTCTTACGAGCAGTACTTC. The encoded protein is CASSLQVSYEQYF.

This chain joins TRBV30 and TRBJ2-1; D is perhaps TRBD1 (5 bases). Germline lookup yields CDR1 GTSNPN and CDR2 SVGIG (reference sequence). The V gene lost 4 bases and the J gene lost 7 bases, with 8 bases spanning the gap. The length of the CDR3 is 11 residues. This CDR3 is CAWNRFNEQFF. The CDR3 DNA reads TGTGCCTGGAACAGGTTTAATGAGCAGTTCTTC.

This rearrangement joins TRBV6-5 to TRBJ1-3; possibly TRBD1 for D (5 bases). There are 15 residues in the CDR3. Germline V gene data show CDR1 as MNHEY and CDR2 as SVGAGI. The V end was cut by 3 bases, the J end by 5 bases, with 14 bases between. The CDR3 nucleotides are TGTGCCAGCAGTTATAATCAGGGAGGTCGAAACACCATATATTTT. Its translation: CASSYNQGGRNTIYF.

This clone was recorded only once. The CDR3 DNA follows: TGCGCCAGCAGCCAAGGGCAGGGTCGGTTTACTGAAGCTTTCTTT. This sequence encodes CASSQGQGRFTEAFF. V gene TRBV4-1 combines with J gene TRBJ1-1, with D possibly being TRBD1 (5 bases). Between the trimmed V and J ends, which lost 1 base and 5 bases, there was a span of 14 bases. Germline CDR1 reads MGHRA; CDR2 reads YSYEKL. This CDR3 spans 15 amino acids.

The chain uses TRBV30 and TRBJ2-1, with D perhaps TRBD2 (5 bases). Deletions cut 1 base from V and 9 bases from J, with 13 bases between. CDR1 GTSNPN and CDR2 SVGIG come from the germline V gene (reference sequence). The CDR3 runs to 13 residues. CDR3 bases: TGTGCCTGGAGTGCTGGGCTAGCAGGTGAGCAGTTCTTC. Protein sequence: CAWSAGLAGEQFF. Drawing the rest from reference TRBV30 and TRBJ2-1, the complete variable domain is SQTIHQWPATLVQPVGSPLSLECTVEGTSNPNLYWYRQAAGRGLQLLFYSVGIGQISSEVPQNLSASRPQDRQFILSSKKLLLSDSGFYLCAWSAGLAGEQFFGPGTRLTVL.

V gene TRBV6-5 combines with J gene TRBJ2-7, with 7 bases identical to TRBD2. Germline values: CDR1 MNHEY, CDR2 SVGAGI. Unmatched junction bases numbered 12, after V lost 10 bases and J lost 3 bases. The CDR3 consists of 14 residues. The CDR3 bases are TGTGCCACCAAAAACGGGGGGAACAACTACGAGCAGTACTTC. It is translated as CATKNGGNNYEQYF.

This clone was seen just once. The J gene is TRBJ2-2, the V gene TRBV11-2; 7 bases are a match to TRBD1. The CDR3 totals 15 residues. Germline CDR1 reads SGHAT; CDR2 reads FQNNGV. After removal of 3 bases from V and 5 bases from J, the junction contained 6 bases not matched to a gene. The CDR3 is CASSLGTGATGELFF. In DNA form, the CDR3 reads TGTGCCAGCAGCTTGGGCACAGGGGCTACCGGGGAGCTGTTTTTT.

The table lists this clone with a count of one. The CDR3 here is CASRRLAGGNEQFF. DNA for the CDR3: TGTGCCAGCAGGCGGCTAGCGGGGGGCAATGAGCAGTTCTTC. The gene calls are TRBV6-5 and TRBJ2-1, with 11 bases identical to TRBD2. J gave up 6 bases and V 6 bases, and 4 bases lay outside the gene matches. The CDR3 contains 14 residues. Germline-derived CDR1 and CDR2 are MNHEY and SVGAGI.

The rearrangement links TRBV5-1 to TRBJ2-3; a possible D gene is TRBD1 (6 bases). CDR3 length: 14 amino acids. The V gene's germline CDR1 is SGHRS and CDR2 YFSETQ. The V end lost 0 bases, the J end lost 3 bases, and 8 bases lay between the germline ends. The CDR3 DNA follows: TGCGCCAGCAGCTTGGACGGACAGACAGATACGCAGTATTTT. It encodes CASSLDGQTDTQYF.

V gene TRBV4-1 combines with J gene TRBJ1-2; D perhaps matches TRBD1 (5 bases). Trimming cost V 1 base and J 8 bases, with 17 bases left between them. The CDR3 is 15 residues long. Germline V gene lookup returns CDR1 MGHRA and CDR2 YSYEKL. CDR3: CASSQGTGDRGGYTF. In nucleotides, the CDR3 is TGCGCCAGCAGCCAAGGGACGGGGGATAGGGGAGGCTACACCTTC.

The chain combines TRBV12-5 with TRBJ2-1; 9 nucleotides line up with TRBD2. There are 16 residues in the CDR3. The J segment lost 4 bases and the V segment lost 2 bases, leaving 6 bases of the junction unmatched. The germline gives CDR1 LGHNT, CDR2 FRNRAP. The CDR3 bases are TGTGCTAGTGGTTTGATAGCGGGGGCCCCTTACAATGAGCAGTTCTTC. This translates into CASGLIAGAPYNEQFF.

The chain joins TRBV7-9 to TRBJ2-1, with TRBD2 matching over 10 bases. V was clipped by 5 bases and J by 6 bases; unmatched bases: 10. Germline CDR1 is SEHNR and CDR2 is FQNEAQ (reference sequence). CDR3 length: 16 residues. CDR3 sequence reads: CASSGMGLAPSNEQFF. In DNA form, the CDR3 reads TGTGCCAGCAGCGGGATGGGACTAGCGCCCAGCAATGAGCAGTTCTTC.

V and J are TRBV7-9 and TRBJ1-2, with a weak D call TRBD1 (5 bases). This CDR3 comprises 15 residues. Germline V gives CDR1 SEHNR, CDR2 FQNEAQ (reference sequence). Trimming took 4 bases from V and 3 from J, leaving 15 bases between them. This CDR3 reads CASSSPGVEDYGYTF. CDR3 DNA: TGTGCCAGCAGCTCCCCGGGGGTGGAGGACTATGGCTACACCTTC.

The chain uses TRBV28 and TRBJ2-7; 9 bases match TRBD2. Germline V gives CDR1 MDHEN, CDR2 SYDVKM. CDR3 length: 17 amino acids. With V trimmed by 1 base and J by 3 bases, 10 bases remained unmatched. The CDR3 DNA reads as TGTGCCAGCAGTTTATTAGGTAGCGGGAGAGGAGACTACGAGCAGTACTTC. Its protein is CASSLLGSGRGDYEQYF.

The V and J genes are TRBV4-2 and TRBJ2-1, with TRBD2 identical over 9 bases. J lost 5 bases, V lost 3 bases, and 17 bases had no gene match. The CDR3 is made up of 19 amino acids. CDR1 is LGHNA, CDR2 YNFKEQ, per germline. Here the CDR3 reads CASSQDLLSSGRFDNEQFF. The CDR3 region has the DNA TGTGCCAGCAGCCAGGACCTTTTGAGTAGCGGGAGATTCGACAATGAGCAGTTCTTC.

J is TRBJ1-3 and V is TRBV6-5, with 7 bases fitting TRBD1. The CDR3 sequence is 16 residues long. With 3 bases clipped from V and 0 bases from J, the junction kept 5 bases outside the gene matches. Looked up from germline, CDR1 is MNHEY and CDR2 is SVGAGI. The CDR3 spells CASSYLGGSSGNTIYF. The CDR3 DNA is TGTGCCAGCAGTTATCTAGGGGGCTCCTCTGGAAACACCATATATTTT.

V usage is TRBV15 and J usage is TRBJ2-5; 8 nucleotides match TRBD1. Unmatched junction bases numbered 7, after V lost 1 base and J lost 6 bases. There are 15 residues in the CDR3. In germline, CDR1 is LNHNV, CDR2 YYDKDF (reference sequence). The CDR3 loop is CATSRGQGAGKTQYF. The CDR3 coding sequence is TGTGCCACCAGCAGAGGTCAGGGGGCAGGAAAGACCCAGTACTTC.

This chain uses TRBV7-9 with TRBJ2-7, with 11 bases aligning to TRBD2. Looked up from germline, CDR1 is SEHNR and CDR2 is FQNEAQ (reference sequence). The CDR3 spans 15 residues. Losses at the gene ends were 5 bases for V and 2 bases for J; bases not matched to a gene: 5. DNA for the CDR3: TGTGCCAGCAGCCCCGGACTAGCGGGCCCCTACGAGCAGTACTTC. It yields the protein CASSPGLAGPYEQYF.

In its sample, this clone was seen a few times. CDR3 loop: CASSPSIDYSYEQYF. Here the CDR3 DNA reads TGCGCCAGCAGCCCGTCGATTGACTACTCCTACGAGCAGTACTTC. This chain connects TRBV5-1 to TRBJ2-5, with a possible D match to TRBD2 (5 bases). The end of the DNA is better explained by TRBJ2-7, so the J call may be wrong. Germline V gene data show CDR1 as SGHRS and CDR2 as YFSETQ. This CDR3 region has 15 residues.

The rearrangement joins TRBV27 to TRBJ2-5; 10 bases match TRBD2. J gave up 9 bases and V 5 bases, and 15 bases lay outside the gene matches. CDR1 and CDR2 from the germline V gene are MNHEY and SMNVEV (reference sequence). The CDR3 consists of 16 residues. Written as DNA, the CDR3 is TGTGCCAGCAGTCCCCTGGGTAGCGGGGGGAATCGGGCCCAGTACTTC. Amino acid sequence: CASSPLGSGGNRAQYF.

DNA of the CDR3: TGTGCCAGCAGCCCGCTAGCGGGAGTGTCGACAGATACGCAGTATTTT. This codes for CASSPLAGVSTDTQYF. The chain couples TRBV7-8 to TRBJ2-3, with TRBD2 matching 10 bases. This CDR3 comprises 16 residues. In germline, CDR1 is SGHVS, CDR2 FQNEAQ. With 5 bases clipped from V and 3 bases from J, the junction kept 8 bases outside the gene matches. The full variable domain, its missing parts supplied by reference TRBV7-8 and TRBJ2-3, is GAGVSQSPRYKVAKRGQDVALRCDPISGHVSLFWYQQALGQGPEFLTYFQNEAQLDKSGLPSDRFFAERPEGSVSTLKIQRTQQEDSAVYLCASSPLAGVSTDTQYFGPGTRLTVL.

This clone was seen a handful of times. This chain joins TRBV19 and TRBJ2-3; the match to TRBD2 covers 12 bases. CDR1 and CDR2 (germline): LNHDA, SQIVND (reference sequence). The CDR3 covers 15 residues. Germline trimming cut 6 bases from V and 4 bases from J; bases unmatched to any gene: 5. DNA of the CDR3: TGTGCCAGTAGGCAGACTAGCGGGAGCCCAGATACGCAGTATTTT. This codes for CASRQTSGSPDTQYF.

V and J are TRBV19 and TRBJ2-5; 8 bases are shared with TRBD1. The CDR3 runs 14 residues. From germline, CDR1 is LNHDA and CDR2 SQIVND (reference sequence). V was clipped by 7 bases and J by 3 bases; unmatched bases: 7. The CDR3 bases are TGTGCCAGTACCCACAGGGGGGCTGAAGAGACCCAGTACTTC. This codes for CASTHRGAEETQYF.